The 27 T cell receptor beta chains below were found in one sample sequenced in a study of shared clonotypes between healthy human individuals. The repertoire was sequenced with immunoSEQ multiplex PCR; TCRdb's copy has only in-frame clones and lacks some. The sample carries some 2,400,000 clones, around 95% recorded once. The sample comprised naive CD4+ T cells sorted from blood. Subset noted: CD45RA+ positively selected. All receptors derive from a man aged 18 to 30 in good health.

CDR3 sequence: CASSIREGALSRANVLTF. Written as DNA, the CDR3 is TGTGCCAGTAGTATAAGGGAGGGAGCGCTATCGAGAGCCAACGTCCTGACTTTC. The J gene is TRBJ2-6, the V gene TRBV19; 7 bases are shared with TRBD2. Germline V lookup: CDR1 LNHDA, CDR2 SQIVND (reference sequence). J gave up 7 bases and V 2 bases, and 14 bases lay outside the gene matches. The CDR3 is made up of 18 amino acids.

The chain has TRBV27 and TRBJ2-4; a weak D match, TRBD1 (5 bases). Germline V gene lookup returns CDR1 MNHEY and CDR2 SMNVEV (reference sequence). CDR3 length: 16 amino acids. Trimming stripped 6 bases from V and 0 bases from J, with 15 bases between. The CDR3 region has the DNA TGTGCCAGCAGCCGTAGGGGCGTGCTAGCCAAAAACATTCAGTACTTC. Protein sequence: CASSRRGVLAKNIQYF.

Concerning this clone itself: The junction and the germline gene differ at one end; a read error may be behind it. This chain's CDR3 is CASSPYSGPLLLQETQYF. CDR3 nucleotide sequence: TGTGCTAGCAGTCCTTATAGCGGGCCGCTATTATTACAAGAGACCCAGTACTTC. The chain carries TRBV7-7 and TRBJ2-5; 7 bases are shared with TRBD2. The germline V gene encodes CDR1 SSHAT and CDR2 FNYEAQ (reference sequence). CDR3 size: 18 residues.

This chain uses TRBV7-3 with TRBJ1-6; 9 bases fit TRBD1. CDR3 length: 14 amino acids. The V gene's germline CDR1 is SGHTA and CDR2 FQGTGA. V lost 5 bases, J lost 9 bases, and 5 bases stayed unmatched. CDR3: CASSQGQGSSPLHF. For the CDR3, the DNA is TGTGCCAGCAGCCAGGGACAGGGTAGTTCACCCCTCCACTTT.

The J gene is TRBJ2-1, the V gene TRBV10-2; possible D gene TRBD2, 6 bases. Trimming cost V 3 bases and J 3 bases, with 9 bases left between them. Germline assignment: CDR1 WSHSY and CDR2 SAAADI. There are 14 residues in the CDR3. For the CDR3, the DNA is TGCGCCAGCAGTGACGGGGGAGTCTACAATGAGCAGTTCTTC. Encoded protein: CASSDGGVYNEQFF.

This chain uses TRBV7-9 with TRBJ2-1; perhaps TRBD1 as D (5 bases). This CDR3 is 11 amino acids long. CDR1 is SEHNR, CDR2 FQNEAQ, per germline (reference sequence). V gave up 5 bases and J gave up 9 bases, with 8 bases separating them. The CDR3 reads CASSPGIEQFF. DNA for the CDR3: TGTGCCAGCAGCCCAGGGATTGAGCAGTTCTTC.

The chain is built from TRBV30 and TRBJ2-2, with a tentative D call TRBD2 (5 bases). The V end was cut by 5 bases, the J end by 0 bases, with 16 bases between. The CDR3 runs 16 residues. Germline-derived CDR1 and CDR2 are GTSNPN and SVGIG (reference sequence). The CDR3 nucleotides read TGTGCCTGGGGCCCCCCCCTAGCTTCGAACACCGGGGAGCTGTTTTTT. It specifies CAWGPPLASNTGELFF.

The V gene is TRBV6-1, the J gene TRBJ1-3; tentatively, D is TRBD1 (5 bases). Germline-derived CDR1 and CDR2 are MNHNS and SASEGT. V lost 1 base to trimming and J lost 4 bases, with 17 bases between them. This CDR3 comprises 17 residues. The CDR3 nucleotides are TGTGCCAGCAGTGAAGATGTCGGGGGAAGAGTCGGAAACACCATATATTTT. This gives the protein CASSEDVGGRVGNTIYF.

This chain uses TRBV28 with TRBJ1-3, with a weak D call TRBD1 (6 bases). This CDR3 spans 16 amino acids. V lost 7 bases and J 4 bases, leaving 20 bases between the germline ends. Germline V gives CDR1 MDHEN, CDR2 SYDVKM. The CDR3 nucleotides read TGTGCCAGCACCCCACCGACAGGACATTACGGAAACACCATATATTTT. This sequence encodes CASTPPTGHYGNTIYF.

V is TRBV2 and J is TRBJ1-1; no reliable D call. The CDR3 length is 13 residues. With 5 bases removed from V and 1 base from J, the gap between germline ends came to 8 bases. CDR1 and CDR2 from the germline V gene are SNHLY and FYNNEI. The CDR3 loop reads CASSLDSNTEAFF. As DNA, the CDR3 is TGTGCCAGCAGTTTGGATTCGAACACTGAAGCTTTCTTT.

The genes are TRBV2 and TRBJ2-1, with a weak D call TRBD2 (5 bases). The germline gives CDR1 SNHLY, CDR2 FYNNEI. Trimming took 4 bases from V and 10 from J, leaving 8 bases between them. The CDR3 has 11 amino acids. In DNA form, the CDR3 reads TGTGCCAGCAGTGGGCCGGGGGAGCAGTTCTTC. This translates into CASSGPGEQFF.

As concerns this clone: An end of the junction differs from the germline gene, which may be a read error. This chain joins TRBV2 and TRBJ1-1; no clear D gene. Germline CDR1 reads SNHLY; CDR2 reads FYNNEI. The CDR3 totals 14 residues. CDR3 region: CASSEGGLGTEAFF. CDR3 in DNA: TGTGCTAGCAGTGAGGGCGGTTTGGGGACTGAAGCTTTCTTT.

The rearrangement joins TRBV6-5 to TRBJ2-7; D unresolved. The germline V gene has CDR1 MNHEY and CDR2 SVGAGI. The CDR3 runs to 15 residues. The germline V and J ends were trimmed by 8 bases and 0 bases, with 17 bases remaining between them. Written as DNA, the CDR3 is TGTGCCAGCCGCCGCGGAGTCTGGGACTCCTACGAGCAGTACTTC. Its protein product is CASRRGVWDSYEQYF.

V gene TRBV7-2 combines with J gene TRBJ2-7, with TRBD2 matching over 12 bases. Per germline, CDR1 SGHTA and CDR2 FQGNSA. This CDR3 comprises 15 residues. Germline trimming cut 5 bases from V and 5 bases from J; bases unmatched to any gene: 7. The CDR3 reads CASSTPSGRAHEQYF. The CDR3 region has the DNA TGTGCCAGCAGCACCCCTAGCGGGAGGGCCCACGAGCAGTACTTC.

The genes are TRBV11-3 and TRBJ2-2, with TRBD1 as a possible D gene (8 bases). The CDR3 consists of 16 residues. Trimming shortened V by 3 bases and J by 6 bases, and 17 bases separated the two germline ends. Germline V gene lookup returns CDR1 SGHNT and CDR2 YENEEA. The CDR3 loop reads CASSFGGDRKAGELFF. DNA for the CDR3: TGTGCCAGCAGCTTTGGGGGGGACAGGAAGGCCGGGGAGCTGTTTTTT.

The V gene is TRBV30, the J gene TRBJ2-5, with TRBD1 matching over 8 bases. The CDR3 is 13 residues long. Per the germline V gene, CDR1 is GTSNPN and CDR2 is SVGIG (reference sequence). CDR3 amino acids: CARQGSLQETQYF. The CDR3 nucleotides read TGTGCTCGACAGGGGAGCCTACAAGAGACCCAGTACTTC.

The V call is TRBV25-1, the J call TRBJ2-1, with a tentative D call TRBD2 (6 bases). The CDR3 is made up of 14 amino acids. The V gene's germline CDR1 is MGHDK and CDR2 SYGVNS. Trimming left V 3 bases short and J 3 bases short, with 9 bases between. This CDR3 reads CASSDAGYYNEQFF. In DNA form, the CDR3 reads TGTGCCAGCAGTGATGCGGGGTACTACAATGAGCAGTTCTTC.

The chain uses TRBV6-5 and TRBJ2-7; 7 positions match TRBD2. The CDR3 consists of 14 residues. Trimming removed 6 bases from V and 2 bases from J; junction bases left unmatched: 7. The germline V gene encodes CDR1 MNHEY and CDR2 SVGAGI. CDR3 coding DNA: TGTGCCAGCAGGGACCTAGCGGTCCCCTACGAGCAGTACTTC. Protein sequence: CASRDLAVPYEQYF.

The gene calls are TRBV18 and TRBJ2-3, with no clear D. The length of the CDR3 is 15 residues. Germline CDR1 KGHSH, CDR2 LQKENI. V gave up 3 bases and J gave up 0 bases, with 10 bases separating them. CDR3 bases: TGTGCCAGCTCACCCCCACGGGCCAGCACAGATACGCAGTATTTT. This codes for CASSPPRASTDTQYF. Filled out from reference TRBV18 and TRBJ2-3, the complete variable domain reads NAGVMQNPRHLVRRRGQEARLRCSPMKGHSHVYWYRQLPEEGLKFMVYLQKENIIDESGMPKERFSAEFPKEGPSILRIQQVVRGDSAAYFCASSPPRASTDTQYFGPGTRLTVL.

The rearrangement joins TRBV6-5 to TRBJ2-7; possible D gene TRBD2, 6 bases. The CDR3 contains 15 residues. Trimming pared 2 bases from V and 4 bases from J, leaving 15 bases between. Germline V gene sequence: CDR1 MNHEY, CDR2 SVGAGI. The CDR3 nucleotides read TGTGCCAGCAGTTACCCCCCGGGAGTGCGGTACGAGCAGTACTTC. Translation: CASSYPPGVRYEQYF.

This chain joins TRBV5-1 and TRBJ2-3; 15 bases map to TRBD2. The CDR3 runs to 18 residues. The J segment lost 2 bases and the V segment lost 3 bases, leaving 7 bases of the junction unmatched. CDR1 is SGHRS and CDR2 is YFSETQ in the germline V gene. CDR3 residues: CASSWGLAGGRYTDTQYF. CDR3 nucleotide sequence: TGCGCCAGCAGCTGGGGACTAGCGGGGGGCCGATACACAGATACGCAGTATTTT.

As concerns this clone: This same CDR3 is encoded by further DNA sequences in the sample. The gene calls are TRBV9 and TRBJ2-3; D remains ambiguous. Trimming shortened V by 0 bases and J by 0 bases, and 8 bases separated the two germline ends. This CDR3 has 15 amino acids. CDR1 is SGDLS, CDR2 YYNGEE, per germline. The CDR3 DNA follows: TGTGCCAGCAGCGTAGGTGGGATTAGCACAGATACGCAGTATTTT. This sequence encodes CASSVGGISTDTQYF.

The chain recombines TRBV5-4 with TRBJ2-5; D remains unclear. Germline lookup yields CDR1 SGHNT and CDR2 YYREEE (reference sequence). The CDR3 length is 15 residues. V lost 0 bases to trimming and J lost 4 bases, with 13 bases between them. The CDR3 reads CASSLAPTPGETQYF. CDR3 DNA sequence: TGTGCCAGCAGCTTGGCCCCGACTCCGGGAGAGACCCAGTACTTC.

About this clone itself: Additional DNA sequences in this sample encode the identical CDR3. J is TRBJ1-3 and V is TRBV10-3, with D unclear. V was shortened by 4 bases and J by 1 base, with 5 bases between the two germline ends. Looked up from germline, CDR1 is ENHRY and CDR2 is SYGVKD. CDR3 size: 13 residues. The chain's CDR3 is CAISGESGNTIYF. The CDR3 DNA is TGTGCCATCAGTGGAGAATCTGGAAACACCATATATTTT.

This rearrangement joins TRBV2 to TRBJ2-1, with D perhaps matching TRBD1 or TRBD2 (6 bases each). In germline, CDR1 is SNHLY, CDR2 FYNNEI. With 4 bases removed from V and 4 bases from J, the gap between germline ends came to 14 bases. This CDR3 is 15 amino acids long. CDR3 sequence: CASSVGGQRYNEQFF. Here the CDR3 DNA reads TGTGCCAGCAGTGTTGGGGGGCAAAGGTACAATGAGCAGTTCTTC.

V is TRBV7-9 and J is TRBJ2-7; no reliable D call. CDR1 SEHNR and CDR2 FQNEAQ come from the germline V gene (reference sequence). The CDR3 consists of 17 residues. V was clipped by 1 base and J by 2 bases, with 18 bases between them. CDR3 nucleotide sequence: TGTGCCAGCAGCTTAGTATCATGGGGTTCCCAAACCTACGAGCAGTACTTC. This sequence encodes CASSLVSWGSQTYEQYF. The whole variable domain, remainder taken from reference TRBV7-9 and TRBJ2-7, is DTGVSQNPRHKITKRGQNVTFRCDPISEHNRLYWYRQTLGQGPEFLTYFQNEAQLEKSRLLSDRFSAERPKGSFSTLEIQRTEQGDSAMYLCASSLVSWGSQTYEQYFGPGTRLTVT.

Notes on this clone: The same CDR3 arises from other DNA sequences in this sample as well. The J gene is TRBJ1-2, the V gene TRBV5-4, with D hard to call. Germline V CDR1 and CDR2: SGHNT, YYREEE (reference sequence). This CDR3 is built from 13 residues. Trimming removed 1 base from V and 2 bases from J, with 6 bases in between. The CDR3 region has the DNA TGTGCCAGCAGCTTGCAGGCCAACTATGGCTACACCTTC. This gives the protein CASSLQANYGYTF.